Following are 16 T cell receptor beta chains from one sample sequenced in a study of cytomegalovirus exposure and HLA in healthy donors. Vbeta (60) and Jbeta (13) primers were used in the PCR. The table came from immunoSEQ multiplex PCR; TCRdb's copy has only in-frame clones and leaves some out. The sample has some 130,000 clones, around four fifths seen once; the top ten hold over 9%. Sample: PBMCs. The receptors come from a male donor in good health and CMV-seropositive.

The CDR3 reads CASSIVPPDEQFF. Written as DNA, the CDR3 is TGTGCCAGTAGTATAGTCCCTCCTGATGAGCAGTTCTTC. The chain recombines TRBV19 with TRBJ2-1; D gene unclear. V was clipped by 1 base and J by 8 bases, with 9 bases between them. The CDR3 has 13 amino acids. Germline V CDR1 and CDR2: LNHDA, SQIVND (reference sequence).

The genes are TRBV7-2 and TRBJ2-3, with D possibly being TRBD1 (5 bases). Trimming removed 3 bases at V and 3 bases at J, with 22 bases between. This CDR3 contains 18 residues. The germline V gene encodes CDR1 SGHTA and CDR2 FQGNSA. In nucleotides, the CDR3 is TGTGCCAGCAGCTTTGTAACCAGGGCGGCTTTGGGGACAGATACGCAGTATTTT. This translates into CASSFVTRAALGTDTQYF. Full variable domain (missing parts from reference TRBV7-2 and TRBJ2-3): GAGVSQSPSNKVTEKGKDVELRCDPISGHTALYWYRQSLGQGLEFLIYFQGNSAPDKSGLPSDRFSAERTGGSVSTLTIQRTQQEDSAVYLCASSFVTRAALGTDTQYFGPGTRLTVL.

The V gene is TRBV9, the J gene TRBJ2-5; the match to TRBD1 covers 9 bases. Losses at the gene ends were 3 bases for V and 5 bases for J; bases not matched to a gene: 11. This CDR3 is 16 amino acids long. Germline loops: CDR1 SGDLS, CDR2 YYNGEE. CDR3 protein: CASSAGTGTPRETQYF. The DNA of the CDR3 is TGTGCCAGCAGCGCCGGGACAGGGACGCCCAGGGAGACCCAGTACTTC.

Comment on this clone: A read error may account for a junction end that differs from germline. The V gene is TRBV7-3, the J gene TRBJ2-1; 13 bases are shared with TRBD2. This CDR3 contains 15 residues. Germline CDR1 reads SGHTA; CDR2 reads FQGTGA. CDR3: CASSLTSGRGVEQFF. CDR3 nucleotides: TGTGCCAGCAGCCTAACTAGCGGGAGGGGGGTTGAGCAGTTCTTC.

A single count supports this clone. This chain connects TRBV7-9 to TRBJ1-4; 10 bases are shared with TRBD1. This CDR3 comprises 14 residues. Germline CDR1 and CDR2: SEHNR and FQNEAQ (reference sequence). Trimming removed 3 bases from V and 8 bases from J; junction bases left unmatched: 3. CDR3 nucleotides: TGTGCCAGCAGCTTGACAGGGGGCGGAGAAAAACTGTTTTTT. Protein: CASSLTGGGEKLFF.

This clone was counted a single time. The chain combines TRBV10-3 with TRBJ1-4; D is perhaps TRBD1 (5 bases). Germline CDR1 and CDR2: ENHRY and SYGVKD. This CDR3 is built from 11 residues. The V gene lost 5 bases and the J gene lost 8 bases, with 6 bases spanning the gap. CDR3 sequence (DNA): TGTGCCATCAGTCCAGGGGAAAAACTGTTTTTT. Residues: CAISPGEKLFF.

This clone appeared a few times. J is TRBJ2-1 and V is TRBV6-4; maybe TRBD1 (6 bases). The germline gives CDR1 MRHNA, CDR2 SNTAGT. The CDR3 covers 16 residues. The V end was cut by 5 bases, the J end by 10 bases, with 24 bases between. CDR3 amino acids: CASSYEGGGSRGEQFF. The CDR3 DNA sequence: TGTGCCAGCAGTTACGAAGGGGGTGGGAGCCGCGGGGAGCAGTTCTTC.

J is TRBJ2-2 and V is TRBV4-2, with 11 bases that match TRBD1. Looked up from germline, CDR1 is LGHNA and CDR2 is YNFKEQ. V gave up 3 bases and J gave up 5 bases; unmatched junction bases: 8. The CDR3 runs 17 residues. For the CDR3, the DNA is TGTGCCAGCAGCCAGCAGCGGGACAGGGGGTTGACCGGGGAGCTGTTTTTT. Translating gives CASSQQRDRGLTGELFF.

This chain links TRBV5-4 with TRBJ2-5, with 9 positions matching TRBD1. The CDR3 spans 16 residues. Germline lookup yields CDR1 SGHNT and CDR2 YYREEE (reference sequence). Trimming cost V 2 bases and J 0 bases; bases outside gene matches: 5. This CDR3 is CASSLPGQGNQETQYF. The CDR3 DNA sequence: TGTGCCAGCAGCTTACCGGGACAGGGTAACCAAGAGACCCAGTACTTC.

This clone has a single count. The chain carries TRBV4-2 and TRBJ2-3; possibly TRBD1 for D (6 bases). This CDR3 has 16 amino acids. The V end was cut by 1 base, the J end by 1 base, with 12 bases between. Germline-derived CDR1 and CDR2 are LGHNA and YNFKEQ. DNA of the CDR3: TGTGCCAGCAGCCAAGGGGAGCCAGGGGGCACAGATACGCAGTATTTT. Amino acids: CASSQGEPGGTDTQYF.

The chain employs TRBV28 and TRBJ2-7; D is possibly TRBD1 (5 bases). Germline V gene sequence: CDR1 MDHEN, CDR2 SYDVKM. This CDR3 is built from 15 residues. V lost 4 bases and J lost 2, with 15 bases in between. The CDR3 nucleotides are TGTGCCAGCAGTTCTAGGACAAGGCTGCCCTACGAGCAGTACTTC. Its translation: CASSSRTRLPYEQYF.

CDR3 amino acids: CASSIGLAESDTQYF. CDR3 nucleotide sequence: TGTGCCAGTAGTATAGGTCTAGCGGAATCAGATACGCAGTATTTT. The V gene is TRBV19, the J gene TRBJ2-3; 7 bases line up with TRBD2. The CDR3 contains 15 residues. V shed 1 base and J 4 bases; nucleotides not matched to a gene: 5. Germline assignment: CDR1 LNHDA and CDR2 SQIVND (reference sequence).

The chain employs TRBV7-9 and TRBJ2-5; weak D call: TRBD2 (5 bases). Germline loops: CDR1 SEHNR, CDR2 FQNEAQ (reference sequence). Trimming took off 1 base at V and 5 bases at J, with 11 bases between the two ends. This CDR3 contains 14 residues. As DNA, the CDR3 is TGTGCCAGCAGCTTAGAGGGTCCGGGGGAGACCCAGTACTTC. Translation gives CASSLEGPGETQYF.

V usage is TRBV7-2 and J usage is TRBJ2-1, with 12 bases lining up with TRBD2. This CDR3 has 14 amino acids. V was pared by 5 bases and J by 12 bases, with 8 bases of the junction left unmatched. CDR1 is SGHTA and CDR2 is FQGNSA in the germline V gene. CDR3 amino acids: CASSPGLAGIGQFF. The CDR3 DNA reads TGTGCCAGCAGCCCCGGACTAGCGGGAATTGGGCAGTTCTTC.

The V gene is TRBV11-2, the J gene TRBJ2-3; a weak D match, TRBD1 (5 bases). The germline V gene encodes CDR1 SGHAT and CDR2 FQNNGV. Trimming removed 2 bases at V and 3 bases at J, with 15 bases between. The CDR3 length is 16 residues. CDR3 protein: CASSLTAGNPTDTQYF. In nucleotides, the CDR3 is TGTGCCAGCAGCTTAACGGCAGGGAACCCTACAGATACGCAGTATTTT. The full variable domain, in which reference TRBV11-2 and TRBJ2-3 provide the parts outside the CDR3, is EAGVAQSPRYKIIEKRQSVAFWCNPISGHATLYWYQQILGQGPKLLIQFQNNGVVDDSQLPKDRFSAERLKGVDSTLKIQPAKLEDSAVYLCASSLTAGNPTDTQYFGPGTRLTVL.

The J gene is TRBJ2-3, the V gene TRBV7-9, with a weak D call TRBD2 (5 bases). Germline V gives CDR1 SEHNR, CDR2 FQNEAQ (reference sequence). Deletions cut 0 bases from V and 0 bases from J, with 16 bases between. This CDR3 has 18 residues. CDR3 sequence (DNA): TGTGCCAGCAGCTTAGCGAGCGTCCGACTAACTAGCACAGATACGCAGTATTTT. Its protein is CASSLASVRLTSTDTQYF.